The 20 T cell receptor beta chains below all came from one sample that was sequenced in a study of T cells in Graves' hyperthyroidism and ophthalmopathy. RNA transcripts served as the template for amplifying TCR beta CDR3 regions. HTBI primers were employed in a first-round RT-PCR of the TCR CDR3. Each CDR3 protein is one row after TCRdb ran MiXCR on the multiplex PCR reads. Of 700,000 to 850,000 distinct CDR3 sequences listed, 30% to 40% are singletons. What was sequenced was blood. The source of these receptors is a woman aged 40 to 50 with Graves' hyperthyroidism.

This clonotype was counted once. The chain is built from TRBV14 and TRBJ2-7, with 11 positions matching TRBD2. Germline V gene sequence: CDR1 SGHDN, CDR2 FVKESK. CDR3 length: 16 amino acids. The ends lost 4 bases at V and 3 bases at J; junction bases unmatched: 8. The CDR3 region is CASSPGTSGQGYEQYF. The CDR3 nucleotides are TGTGCCAGCAGCCCCGGGACTAGCGGTCAGGGCTACGAGCAGTACTTC.

The rearrangement links TRBV2 to TRBJ2-3, with D unclear. In germline, CDR1 is SNHLY, CDR2 FYNNEI. Deletions cut 7 bases from V and 2 bases from J, with 7 bases between. The CDR3 length is 12 residues. Here the CDR3 reads CASNRDTDTQYF. The CDR3 DNA follows: TGTGCCAGCAATAGAGACACAGATACGCAGTATTTT.

The chain combines TRBV28 with TRBJ1-5; D ambiguous. Germline loops: CDR1 MDHEN, CDR2 SYDVKM. CDR3 length: 14 residues. The V gene lost 5 bases and the J gene lost 1 base, with 9 bases spanning the gap. The CDR3 spells CASSPLLSNQPQHF. CDR3 DNA: TGTGCCAGCAGTCCCCTTCTGAGCAATCAGCCCCAGCATTTT.

This clonotype was counted only a few times. The chain recombines TRBV28 with TRBJ2-7, with 10 bases identical to TRBD1. From germline, CDR1 is MDHEN and CDR2 SYDVKM. Losses at the gene ends were 8 bases for V and 5 bases for J; bases not matched to a gene: 9. The CDR3 consists of 14 residues. In DNA form, the CDR3 reads TGTGCCAGCTCAACCGGGACAGGGGTCCACGAGCAGTACTTC. The encoded protein is CASSTGTGVHEQYF.

In the case of this clonotype: A much larger clonotype is one base distant, so this may be a read error. The rearrangement uses TRBV2 and TRBJ2-2, with 7 positions matching TRBD2. CDR3 size: 15 residues. The junction had 7 bases not matched to a gene; V was cut back by 3 bases and J by 6 bases. Per germline, CDR1 SNHLY and CDR2 FYNNEI. The CDR3 sequence: CASSDTAGSAGELFF. The CDR3 coding sequence is TGTGCCAGCAGTGATACAGCGGGGAGCGCCGGGGAGCTGTTTTTT.

This clonotype has ten or more counts. This rearrangement joins TRBV7-8 to TRBJ1-2, with D perhaps matching TRBD1 (5 bases). This CDR3 spans 13 amino acids. Germline V CDR1 and CDR2: SGHVS, FQNEAQ. The germline V and J ends were trimmed by 5 bases and 2 bases, with 9 bases remaining between them. The CDR3 here is CASSQRDNYGYTF. The CDR3 nucleotides read TGTGCCAGCAGCCAGAGGGACAACTATGGCTACACCTTC.

This clonotype was observed many times. V is TRBV10-2 and J is TRBJ2-2; D gene unclear. CDR1 and CDR2 (germline): WSHSY, SAAADI. The CDR3 covers 15 residues. V gave up 9 bases and J gave up 5 bases, with 19 bases separating them. As DNA, the CDR3 is TGCGCCAGATCCCGCCCCGGCTCGGATACCGGGGAGCTGTTTTTT. This gives the protein CARSRPGSDTGELFF.

This clonotype came up a few times. The genes are TRBV13 and TRBJ1-2; 11 positions match TRBD1. J was trimmed by 1 base and V by 6 bases; bases with no gene match: 4. This CDR3 is 15 amino acids long. Per the germline V gene, CDR1 is PRHDT and CDR2 is FYEKMQ (reference sequence). The DNA of the CDR3 is TGTGCCAGCAGTGGGGGACAGGGGGTTAACTATGGCTACACCTTC. Protein: CASSGGQGVNYGYTF.

The chain carries TRBV15 and TRBJ1-5; 7 bases map to TRBD1. Germline V lookup: CDR1 LNHNV, CDR2 YYDKDF (reference sequence). The CDR3 extends over 24 amino acids. The ends lost 4 bases at V and 0 bases at J; junction bases unmatched: 30. The CDR3 region is CATSKGQTDCHTHDALCSNQPQHF. The CDR3 region has the DNA TGTGCCACCAGCAAGGGACAGACTGATTGCCACACTCATGATGCACTGTGTAGCAATCAGCCCCAGCATTTT.

There are many counts of this clonotype. This chain's CDR3 is CASTWTGSVLPLHF. CDR3 nucleotide sequence: TGTGCCAGTACTTGGACAGGGTCGGTTTTACCCCTCCACTTT. This chain uses TRBV19 with TRBJ1-6; 8 bases align to TRBD1. The CDR3 is 14 amino acids. Germline CDR1 reads LNHDA; CDR2 reads SQIVND (reference sequence). With 7 bases clipped from V and 12 bases from J, the junction kept 11 bases outside the gene matches.

The V call is TRBV29-1, the J call TRBJ1-1, with D possibly matching TRBD1 (6 bases). The CDR3 spans 12 residues. V lost 7 bases and J 11 bases, leaving 20 bases between the germline ends. Germline V gives CDR1 SQVTM, CDR2 ANQGSEA. CDR3 region: CSAGQSEHRAFF. As DNA, the CDR3 is TGCAGCGCTGGACAGTCCGAACATCGGGCTTTCTTT. The full variable domain, completed using reference TRBV29-1 and TRBJ1-1, is SAVISQKPSRDICQRGTSLTIQCQVDSQVTMMFWYRQQPGQSLTLIATANQGSEATYESGFVIDKFPISRPNLTFSTLTVSNMSPEDSSIYLCSAGQSEHRAFFGQGTRLTVV.

The chain is built from TRBV7-2 and TRBJ1-6; 9 bases are shared with TRBD1. Germline CDR1 and CDR2: SGHTA and FQGNSA. The CDR3 is 14 residues long. Unmatched junction bases numbered 7, after V lost 5 bases and J lost 11 bases. The CDR3 region has the DNA TGTGCCAGCAGCGGGGGGACAGGGCCCCCACCCCTCCACTTT. This translates into CASSGGTGPPPLHF.

The chain joins TRBV28 to TRBJ1-2; perhaps TRBD1 as D (5 bases). V lost 5 bases, J lost 2 bases, and 12 bases lay in between. This CDR3 comprises 14 residues. CDR1 MDHEN and CDR2 SYDVKM come from the germline V gene. The CDR3, as DNA: TGTGCCAGCAGTACTGCGACAGACAACTATGGCTACACCTTC. It specifies CASSTATDNYGYTF.

This clonotype was counted ten times or more. The V gene is TRBV7-9, the J gene TRBJ1-5; D gene uncertain. Germline V gene sequence: CDR1 SEHNR, CDR2 FQNEAQ (reference sequence). V was cut by 3 bases and J by 3 bases, with 9 bases left in between. The CDR3 extends over 14 amino acids. CDR3 loop: CASSLLGYNQPQHF. The DNA of the CDR3 is TGTGCCAGCAGCTTGCTGGGGTACAATCAGCCCCAGCATTTT.

The J gene is TRBJ2-6, the V gene TRBV10-3; D unclear. Germline assignment: CDR1 ENHRY and CDR2 SYGVKD. This CDR3 contains 13 residues. Trimming left V 3 bases short and J 3 bases short, with 3 bases between. The DNA for the CDR3 is TGTGCCATCAGTGACATTGGGGCCAACGTCCTGACTTTC. Translation: CAISDIGANVLTF.

This sequence joins TRBV19 and TRBJ1-1; D remains unclear. This CDR3 contains 15 residues. In germline, CDR1 is LNHDA, CDR2 SQIVND (reference sequence). Trimming took off 4 bases at V and 1 base at J, with 13 bases between the two ends. CDR3 sequence: CASSKTQVQNTEAFF. The CDR3 coding sequence is TGTGCCAGTAGTAAAACCCAGGTCCAGAACACTGAAGCTTTCTTT.

The rearrangement joins TRBV12-5 to TRBJ1-6; D may be TRBD1 (5 bases). This CDR3 has 17 amino acids. V was pared by 4 bases and J by 7 bases, with 20 bases between. The germline gives CDR1 LGHNT, CDR2 FRNRAP. The CDR3 region is CASGSGEVGHGNSPLHF. The CDR3 DNA is TGTGCTAGTGGTTCCGGCGAGGTTGGACACGGAAATTCACCCCTCCACTTT.

This clonotype was observed a handful of times. CDR3 sequence (DNA): TGTGCCACCAGTGATCCGACAGGGTTCTATGGCTACACCTTC. It codes for CATSDPTGFYGYTF. The chain uses TRBV24-1 and TRBJ1-2; TRBD1 matches 7 bases. V lost 3 bases and J lost 4; bases outside the gene matches: 4. The CDR3 is 14 residues long. The V gene's germline CDR1 is KGHDR and CDR2 SFDVKD.

Notes on this clonotype: A much larger clone lies one base from this, so it may be a read error. This chain joins TRBV7-9 and TRBJ1-5; D is perhaps TRBD1 (5 bases). This CDR3 comprises 15 residues. Germline V CDR1 and CDR2: SEHNR, FQNEAQ (reference sequence). V was shortened by 5 bases and J by 7 bases, with 18 bases between the two germline ends. CDR3 coding DNA: TGTGCCAGCAGCGTACCAGGGCATGGGGGGCAGCCCCAGCATTTT. This codes for CASSVPGHGGQPQHF.

Concerning this clonotype itself: One end of the junction does not line up with germline, which may come from a read error. This chain connects TRBV7-8 to TRBJ2-5; D call uncertain. The CDR3 covers 12 residues. Germline CDR1 is SGHVS and CDR2 is FQNEAQ. This CDR3 reads CAGSPTEETRYF. CDR3 nucleotide sequence: TGTGCCGGCAGCCCGACGGAAGAGACCCGGTACTTC. Full variable domain (missing parts from reference TRBV7-8 and TRBJ2-5): GAGVSQSPRYKVAKRGQDVALRCDPISGHVSLFWYQQALGQGPEFLTYFQNEAQLDKSGLPSDRFFAERPEGSVSTLKIQRTQQEDSAVYLCAGSPTEETRYFGPGTRLLVL.